The sequence of this T cell receptor beta chain was determined in a study of blood T cell repertoires in COVID-19. Study-level information: COVID-19 samples collected from the United States, Italy and Spain covered acute and convalescent phases. T cells, B-cell-depleted T cells, or PBMCs supplied cDNA or gDNA.

Per the original methods: Nucleated cell number was recorded as an estimate derived from reference gene primer amplification. TCRdb's table, derived via immunoSEQ multiplex PCR, lists solely in-frame clones and lacks some. V, J and clone size are taken as reported in that table, and D and trimming were inferred from the DNA itself. The table lists about 31,000 clones, roughly nine tenths of them singletons. Sequencing was performed on peripheral blood. This receptor was taken from a human donor in a cohort sampled during active COVID-19.

The CDR3 sequence: CASSGGGRRASDTQYF. CDR3 nucleotides: TGTGCCAGCAGCGGGGGGGGCAGACGGGCATCAGATACGCAGTATTTT. The genes are TRBV9 and TRBJ2-3; TRBD2 might be the D (7 bases). Germline CDR1 and CDR2: SGDLS and YYNGEE. V lost 3 bases and J 4 bases, leaving 18 bases between the germline ends. The CDR3 totals 16 residues.